This T cell receptor (beta chain) was found in a study of metastatic and nonmetastatic thyroid tumors. Study in general: Patients with malignant and benign thyroid disease provided blood and tumor or nodule tissue, whose repertoires were compared.

Ahead of thyroid surgery, no patient had received treatment of any kind. Worth noting for this clone: Its antigen is undetermined.

Study-level points and caveats: It was reportedly found that TCR beta diversity was significantly higher in malignant thyroid tumors than in benign nodules, a difference seen in both blood and tumor samples.

V was trimmed by 2 bases and J by 2 bases, leaving 13 bases between them. Germline lookup yields CDR1 SGHTA and CDR2 FQGNSA. This CDR3 is 15 amino acids long. TCRdb reanalyzed the PCR reads with MiXCR. The top ten hold 9.5% to 15% of the sample, which has just over 70,000 clones, roughly 18% seen once. The sequenced material came from blood. This sequence was found in a female donor with papillary thyroid cancer or a benign thyroid nodule (not recorded which). Some clones in this sample may be carry-over from other donors' samples. V gene TRBV7-2 combines with J gene TRBJ2-7; D not resolved. The DNA for the CDR3 is TGTGCCAGCAGCTTAAACGGACCACTTACCTACGAGCAGTACTTC. Protein sequence: CASSLNGPLTYEQYF.